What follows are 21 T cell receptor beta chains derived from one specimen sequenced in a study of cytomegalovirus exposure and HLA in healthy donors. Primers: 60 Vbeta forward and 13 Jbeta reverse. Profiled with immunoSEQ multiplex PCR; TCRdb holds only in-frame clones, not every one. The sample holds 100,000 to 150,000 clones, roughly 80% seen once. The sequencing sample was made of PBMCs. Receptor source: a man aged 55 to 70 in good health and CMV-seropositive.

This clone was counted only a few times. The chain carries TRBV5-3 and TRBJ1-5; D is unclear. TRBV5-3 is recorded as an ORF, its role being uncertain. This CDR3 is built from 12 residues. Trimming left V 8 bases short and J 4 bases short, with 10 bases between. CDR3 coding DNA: TGTGCCAGCCCCCCCTTTAATCAGCCCCAGCATTTT. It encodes CASPPFNQPQHF.

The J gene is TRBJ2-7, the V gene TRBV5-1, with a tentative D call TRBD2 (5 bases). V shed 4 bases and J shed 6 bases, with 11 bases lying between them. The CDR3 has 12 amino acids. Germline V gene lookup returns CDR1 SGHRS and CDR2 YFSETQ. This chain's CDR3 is CASSLGLLEQYF. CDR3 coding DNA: TGCGCCAGCAGCCTTGGACTCCTCGAGCAGTACTTC.

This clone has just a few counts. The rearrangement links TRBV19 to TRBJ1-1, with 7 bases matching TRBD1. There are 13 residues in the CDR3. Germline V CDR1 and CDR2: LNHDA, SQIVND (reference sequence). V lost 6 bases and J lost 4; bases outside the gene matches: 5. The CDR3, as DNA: TGTGCCAGTAGCCGTACAGGGGTCACTGAAGCTTTCTTT. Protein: CASSRTGVTEAFF.

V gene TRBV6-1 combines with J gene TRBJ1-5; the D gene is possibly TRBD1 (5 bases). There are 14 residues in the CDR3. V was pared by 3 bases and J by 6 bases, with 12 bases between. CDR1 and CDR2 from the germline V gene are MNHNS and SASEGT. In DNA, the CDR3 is TGTGCCAGCAGTGAGGCAGGGTCGGGTCAGCCCCAGCATTTT. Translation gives CASSEAGSGQPQHF.

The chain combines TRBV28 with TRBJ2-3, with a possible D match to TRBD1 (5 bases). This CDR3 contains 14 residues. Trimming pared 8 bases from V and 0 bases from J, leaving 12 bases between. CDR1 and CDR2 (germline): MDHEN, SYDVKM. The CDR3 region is CASPGRRSTDTQYF. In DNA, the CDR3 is TGTGCCAGCCCAGGGCGGCGAAGCACAGATACGCAGTATTTT.

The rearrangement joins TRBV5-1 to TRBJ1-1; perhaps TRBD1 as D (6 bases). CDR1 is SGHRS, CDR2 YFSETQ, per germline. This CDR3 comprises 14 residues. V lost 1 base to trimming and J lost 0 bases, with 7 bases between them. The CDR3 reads CASSLTGMNTEAFF. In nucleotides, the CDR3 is TGCGCCAGCAGCTTGACAGGGATGAACACTGAAGCTTTCTTT.

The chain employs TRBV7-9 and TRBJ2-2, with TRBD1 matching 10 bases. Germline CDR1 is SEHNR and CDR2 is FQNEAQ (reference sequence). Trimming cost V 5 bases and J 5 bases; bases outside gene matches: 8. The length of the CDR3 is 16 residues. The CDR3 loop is CASSPGTGVMTGELFF. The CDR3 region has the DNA TGTGCCAGCAGCCCCGGGACAGGGGTAATGACCGGGGAGCTGTTTTTT.

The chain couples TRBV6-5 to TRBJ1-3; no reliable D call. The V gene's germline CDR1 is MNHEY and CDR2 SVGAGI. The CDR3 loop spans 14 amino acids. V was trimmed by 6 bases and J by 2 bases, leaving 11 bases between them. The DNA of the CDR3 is TGTGCCAGCAGATTAAGCGATCCTGGAAACACCATATATTTT. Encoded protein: CASRLSDPGNTIYF.

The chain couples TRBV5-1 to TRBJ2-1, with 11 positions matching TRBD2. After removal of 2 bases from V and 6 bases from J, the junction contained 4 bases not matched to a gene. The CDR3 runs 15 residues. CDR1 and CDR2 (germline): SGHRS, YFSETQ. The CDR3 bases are TGCGCCAGCAGCTTCATAGCGGGGGGGCCCAATGAGCAGTTCTTC. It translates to CASSFIAGGPNEQFF. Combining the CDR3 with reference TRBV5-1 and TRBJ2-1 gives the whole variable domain KAGVTQTPRYLIKTRGQQVTLSCSPISGHRSVSWYQQTPGQGLQFLFEYFSETQRNKGNFPGRFSGRQFSNSRSEMNVSTLELGDSALYLCASSFIAGGPNEQFFGPGTRLTVL.

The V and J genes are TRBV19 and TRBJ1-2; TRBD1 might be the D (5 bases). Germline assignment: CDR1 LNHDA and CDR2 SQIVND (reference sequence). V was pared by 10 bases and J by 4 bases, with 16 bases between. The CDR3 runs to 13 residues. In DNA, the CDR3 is TGTGCCACCGCCCTACGGGGGTTCTATGGCTACACCTTC. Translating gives CATALRGFYGYTF.

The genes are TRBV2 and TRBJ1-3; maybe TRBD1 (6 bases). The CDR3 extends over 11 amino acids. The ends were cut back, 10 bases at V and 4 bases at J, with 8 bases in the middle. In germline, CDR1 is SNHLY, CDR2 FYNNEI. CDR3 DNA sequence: TGTGCCACTGGACAGGGAAACACCATATATTTT. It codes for CATGQGNTIYF. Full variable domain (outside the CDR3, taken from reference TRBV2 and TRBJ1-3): EPEVTQTPSHQVTQMGQEVILRCVPISNHLYFYWYRQILGQKVEFLVSFYNNEISEKSEIFDDQFSVERPDGSNFTLKIRSTKLEDSAMYFCATGQGNTIYFGEGSWLTVV.

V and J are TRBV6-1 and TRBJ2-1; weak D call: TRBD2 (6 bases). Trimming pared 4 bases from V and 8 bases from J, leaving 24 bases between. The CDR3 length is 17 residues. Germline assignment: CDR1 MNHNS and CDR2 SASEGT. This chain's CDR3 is CASSVGVRDRGSDEQFF. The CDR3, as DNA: TGTGCCAGCAGTGTTGGAGTCCGGGACCGGGGGAGCGATGAGCAGTTCTTC.

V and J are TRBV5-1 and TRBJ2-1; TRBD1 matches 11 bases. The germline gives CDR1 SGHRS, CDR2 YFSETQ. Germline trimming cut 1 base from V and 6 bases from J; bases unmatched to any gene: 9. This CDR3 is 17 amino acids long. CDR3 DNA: TGCGCCAGCAGCTTGATTCCTGGGACAGGGGGAATCAATGAGCAGTTCTTC. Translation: CASSLIPGTGGINEQFF.

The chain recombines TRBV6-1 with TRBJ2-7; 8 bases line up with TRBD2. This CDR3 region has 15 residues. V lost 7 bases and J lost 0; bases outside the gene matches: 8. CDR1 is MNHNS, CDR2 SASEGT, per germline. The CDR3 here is CASTPSRGASYEQYF. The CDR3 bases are TGTGCCAGCACCCCCTCGCGGGGGGCCTCCTACGAGCAGTACTTC.

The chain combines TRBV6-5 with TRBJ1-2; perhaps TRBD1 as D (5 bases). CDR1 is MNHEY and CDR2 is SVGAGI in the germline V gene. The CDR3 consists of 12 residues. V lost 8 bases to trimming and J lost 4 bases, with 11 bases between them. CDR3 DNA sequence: TGTGCCAGCTCTTCTGACAGCTATGGCTACACCTTC. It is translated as CASSSDSYGYTF.

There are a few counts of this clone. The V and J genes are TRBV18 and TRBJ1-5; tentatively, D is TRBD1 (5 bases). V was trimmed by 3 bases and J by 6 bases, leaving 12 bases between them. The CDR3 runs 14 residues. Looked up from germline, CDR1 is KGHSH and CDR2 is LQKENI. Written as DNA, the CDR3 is TGTGCCAGCTCACCCGATCAGGGAGGTCAGCCCCAGCATTTT. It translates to CASSPDQGGQPQHF.

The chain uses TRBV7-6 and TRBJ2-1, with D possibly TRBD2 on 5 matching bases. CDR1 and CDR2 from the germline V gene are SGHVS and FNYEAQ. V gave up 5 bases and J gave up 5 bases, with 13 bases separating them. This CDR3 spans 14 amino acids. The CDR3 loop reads CASSVSSGNNEQFF. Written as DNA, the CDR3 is TGTGCCAGCAGCGTCTCGTCGGGGAACAATGAGCAGTTCTTC.

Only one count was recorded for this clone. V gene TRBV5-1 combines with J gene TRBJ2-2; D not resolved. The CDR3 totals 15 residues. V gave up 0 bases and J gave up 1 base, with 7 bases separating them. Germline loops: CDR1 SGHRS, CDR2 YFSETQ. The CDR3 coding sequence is TGCGCCAGCAGCTTGGGACATATGAACACCGGGGAGCTGTTTTTT. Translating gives CASSLGHMNTGELFF.

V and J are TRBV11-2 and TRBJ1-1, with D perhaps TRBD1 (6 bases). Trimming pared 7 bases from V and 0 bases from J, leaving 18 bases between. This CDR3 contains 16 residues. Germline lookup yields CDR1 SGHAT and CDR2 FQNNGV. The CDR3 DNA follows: TGTGCCAGCACCCTCGATCCCGGACAGTTGAACACTGAAGCTTTCTTT. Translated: CASTLDPGQLNTEAFF.

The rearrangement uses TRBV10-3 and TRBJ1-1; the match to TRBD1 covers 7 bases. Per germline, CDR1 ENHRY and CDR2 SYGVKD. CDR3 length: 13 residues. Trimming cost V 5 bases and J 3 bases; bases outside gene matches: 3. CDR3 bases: TGTGCCATCAGTCTTGACAGGGACACTGAAGCTTTCTTT. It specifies CAISLDRDTEAFF.

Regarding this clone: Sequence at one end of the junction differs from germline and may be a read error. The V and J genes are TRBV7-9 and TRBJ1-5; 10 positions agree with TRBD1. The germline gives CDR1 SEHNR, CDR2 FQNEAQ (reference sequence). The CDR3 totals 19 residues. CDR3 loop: CSSSFIHGQGDYSNQPQHF. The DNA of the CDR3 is TGTTCCAGCAGCTTCATTCACGGACAGGGGGACTATAGCAATCAGCCCCAGCATTTT.